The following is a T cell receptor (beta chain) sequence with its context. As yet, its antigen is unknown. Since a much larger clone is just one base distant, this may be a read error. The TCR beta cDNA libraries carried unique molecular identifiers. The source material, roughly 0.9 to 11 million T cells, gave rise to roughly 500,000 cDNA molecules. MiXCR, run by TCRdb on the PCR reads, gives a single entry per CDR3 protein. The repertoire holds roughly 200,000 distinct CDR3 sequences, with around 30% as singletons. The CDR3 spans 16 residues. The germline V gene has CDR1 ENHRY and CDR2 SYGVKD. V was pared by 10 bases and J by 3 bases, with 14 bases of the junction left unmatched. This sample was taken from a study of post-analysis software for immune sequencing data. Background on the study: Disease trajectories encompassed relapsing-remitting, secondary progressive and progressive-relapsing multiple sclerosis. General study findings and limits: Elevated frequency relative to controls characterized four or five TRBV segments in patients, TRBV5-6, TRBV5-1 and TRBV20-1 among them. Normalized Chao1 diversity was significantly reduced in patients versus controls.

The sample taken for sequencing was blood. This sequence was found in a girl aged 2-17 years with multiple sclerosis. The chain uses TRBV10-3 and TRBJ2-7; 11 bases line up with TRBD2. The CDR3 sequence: CATQIGTGLAGYEQYF. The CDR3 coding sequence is TGTGCCACCCAAATCGGGACTGGACTAGCGGGCTACGAGCAGTACTTC.